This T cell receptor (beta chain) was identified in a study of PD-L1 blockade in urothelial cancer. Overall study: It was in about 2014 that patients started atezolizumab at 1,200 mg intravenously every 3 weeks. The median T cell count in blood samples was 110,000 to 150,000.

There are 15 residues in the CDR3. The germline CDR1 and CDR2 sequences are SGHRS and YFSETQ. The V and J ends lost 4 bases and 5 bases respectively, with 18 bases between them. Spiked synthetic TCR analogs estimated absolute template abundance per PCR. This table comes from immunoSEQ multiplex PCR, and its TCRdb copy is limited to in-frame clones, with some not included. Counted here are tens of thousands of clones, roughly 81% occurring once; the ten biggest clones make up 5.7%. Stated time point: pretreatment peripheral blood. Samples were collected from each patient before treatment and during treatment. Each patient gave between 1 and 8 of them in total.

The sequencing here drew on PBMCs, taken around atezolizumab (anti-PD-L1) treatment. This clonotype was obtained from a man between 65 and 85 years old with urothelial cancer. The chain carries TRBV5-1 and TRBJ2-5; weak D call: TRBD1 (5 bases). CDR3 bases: TGCGCCAGCAGCCTTAATACTGGGGCGTGGGAGACCCAGTACTTC. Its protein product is CASSLNTGAWETQYF.